The 2 T cell receptor beta chains given below trace back to one sample, sequenced in a study of blood T cell repertoires in COVID-19. Profiled with immunoSEQ multiplex PCR; TCRdb holds only in-frame clones, not every one. The sample shows roughly 32,000 clones, about 90% of them seen only once. Input material: peripheral blood. All receptors derive from a man aged 50 to 60 with active or convalescent COVID-19.

This clone showed up just a few times. The chain recombines TRBV7-2 with TRBJ1-1, with 11 bases that match TRBD1. Germline CDR1 is SGHTA and CDR2 is FQGNSA. With 5 bases clipped from V and 2 bases from J, the junction kept 4 bases outside the gene matches. The CDR3 totals 15 residues. The CDR3: CASSNRTGGNTEAFF. Here the CDR3 DNA reads TGTGCCAGCAGCAATCGGACAGGGGGCAACACTGAAGCTTTCTTT.

The V call is TRBV19, the J call TRBJ2-1; TRBD2 agrees at 9 bases. Germline V gene lookup returns CDR1 LNHDA and CDR2 SQIVND (reference sequence). The CDR3 is made up of 16 amino acids. The J segment lost 7 bases and the V segment lost 5 bases, leaving 12 bases of the junction unmatched. Here the CDR3 reads CASSPKIGTSMNEQFF. The CDR3 DNA follows: TGTGCCAGTAGTCCGAAAATCGGGACTAGCATGAATGAGCAGTTCTTC.